This section outlines one T cell receptor beta chain sequence together with its context. Its cognate antigen is unknown. This sample was included in a study of CXCR3-negative and CXCR3-positive naive CD8 T cells. Via 5' RACE with UMI labels, TRB cDNA libraries were prepared. TCRdb processed the 5' RACE reads again and assigns one entry to each CDR3 protein, with no DNA. The listing contains fewer than 90,000 distinct CDR3 sequences. Study-wide results and limits: In cryopreserved cells, CXCR3 expression partially decreased, and fresh PBMCs were used in most assays. CXCR3-positive naive cells had TRB CDR3s that were more hydrophobic than CXCR3-negative naive cells had. The TRBV-TRBJ usage of naive CXCR3-negative and CXCR3-positive cells was similar, but that of memory cells differed.

This CDR3 is built from 14 residues. CDR1 and CDR2 (germline): KGHSH, LQKENI. The sequence was obtained from a human donor in good health. Some clones in this sample may be carry-over from other donors' samples. The specimen was naive CXCR3+ CD8+ T cells from blood. Regarding subset: CD45RO-CCR7+CD27+CD95- naive CD8+ T cells expressing CXCR3 (TNR3+). This chain joins TRBV18 and TRBJ2-3; the D call of TRBD2 rests on TCRdb alone, since no DNA is present to check it. The CDR3 here is CASSPKGGTDTQYF.